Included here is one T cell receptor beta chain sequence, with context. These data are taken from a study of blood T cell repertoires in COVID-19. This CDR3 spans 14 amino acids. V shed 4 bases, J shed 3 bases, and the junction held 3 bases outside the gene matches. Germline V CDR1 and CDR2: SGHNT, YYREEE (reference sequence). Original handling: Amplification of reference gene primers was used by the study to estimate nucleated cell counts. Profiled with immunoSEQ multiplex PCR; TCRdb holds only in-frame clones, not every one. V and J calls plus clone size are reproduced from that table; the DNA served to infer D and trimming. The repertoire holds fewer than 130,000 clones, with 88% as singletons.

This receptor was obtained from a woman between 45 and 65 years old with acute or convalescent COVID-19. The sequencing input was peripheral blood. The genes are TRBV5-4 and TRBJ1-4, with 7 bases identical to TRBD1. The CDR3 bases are TGTGCCAGCAGCGCCCAGGGGGCTAATGAAAAACTGTTTTTT. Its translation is CASSAQGANEKLFF.